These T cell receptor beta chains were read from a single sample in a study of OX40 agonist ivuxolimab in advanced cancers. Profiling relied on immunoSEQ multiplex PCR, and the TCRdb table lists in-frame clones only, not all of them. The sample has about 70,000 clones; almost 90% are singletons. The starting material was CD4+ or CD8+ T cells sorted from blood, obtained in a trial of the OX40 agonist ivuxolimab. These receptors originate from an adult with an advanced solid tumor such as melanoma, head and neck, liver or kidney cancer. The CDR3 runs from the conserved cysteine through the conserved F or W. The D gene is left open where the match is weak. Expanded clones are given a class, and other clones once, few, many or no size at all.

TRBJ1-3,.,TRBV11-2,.,TGTGCCAGCAGCTTATCGGGGTCTGGAAACACCATATATTTT,CASSLSGSGNTIYF
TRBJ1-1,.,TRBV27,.,TGTGCCAGCAGTTTGTGGCCCCTGAACACTGAAGCTTTCTTT,CASSLWPLNTEAFF
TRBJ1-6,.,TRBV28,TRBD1,TGTGCCAGCAGTACAACGGGGACAGGTGGTTCACCCCTCCACTTT,CASSTTGTGGSPLHF
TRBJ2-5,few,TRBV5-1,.,TGCGCCAGCAGCTTGTCTGGCGGTTCCGGTCTCGGGACCCAGTACTTC,CASSLSGGSGLGTQYF
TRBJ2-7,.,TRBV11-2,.,TGTGCCAGCAGCTTATACAGCTCCTACGAGCAGTACTTC,CASSLYSSYEQYF
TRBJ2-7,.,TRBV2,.,TGTGCCAGCAGTGAAATGGACAACTCACCGGTGCAGTACTTC,CASSEMDNSPVQYF
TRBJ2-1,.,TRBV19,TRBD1,TGTGCCAGTAGTACGGGGACAGGGGGCGGTAGCTACAATGAGCAGTTCTTC,CASSTGTGGGSYNEQFF
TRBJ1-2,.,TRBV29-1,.,TGCAGCGTTGAAGAGGCGACAGCTGGAGGCTACACCTTC,CSVEEATAGGYTF
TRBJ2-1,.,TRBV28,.,TGTGCCAGCTCCGGCAATGAGCAGTTCTTC,CASSGNEQFF
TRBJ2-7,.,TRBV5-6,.,TGTGCCAGCAGCTTCGCCTACGAGCAGTACTTC,CASSFAYEQYF
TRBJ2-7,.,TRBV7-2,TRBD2,TGTGCCAGCAGCCCCACCGTAAAGCGGGGGGGTATCCACGAGCAGTACTTC,CASSPTVKRGGIHEQYF
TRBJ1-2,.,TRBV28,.,TGTGCCAGCAGGCACCCAACAAACTATGGCTACACCTTC,CASRHPTNYGYTF
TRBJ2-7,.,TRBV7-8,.,TGTGCCAGCAGCTTAGGATCGGGGGGCAGAGAGAACGAGCAGTACTTC,CASSLGSGGRENEQYF
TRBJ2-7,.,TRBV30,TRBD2,TGTGCCTGGAGTGTTTTAGCGGGAGGGCGGGAGCAGTACTTC,CAWSVLAGGREQYF
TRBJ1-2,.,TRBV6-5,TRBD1,TGTGCCAGCAGTTTCGCCTCGACAGGGTCTGTGGCTGGCTACACCTTC,CASSFASTGSVAGYTF
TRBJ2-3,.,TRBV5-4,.,TGTGCCAGCATTGAGGGGGGATCCACAGATACGCAGTATTTT,CASIEGGSTDTQYF
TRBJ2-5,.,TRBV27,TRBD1,TGTGCCAGCAGCTCCGGGACAGGGGGCGCGGAGACCCAGTACTTC,CASSSGTGGAETQYF
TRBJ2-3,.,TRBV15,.,TGTGCCACACTACTGGCGGGCACAGATACGCAGTATTTT,CATLLAGTDTQYF
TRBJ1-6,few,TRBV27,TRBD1,TGTGCCAGCAGCCAGGTACAGGGGTGGGGTTCACCCCTCCACTTT,CASSQVQGWGSPLHF
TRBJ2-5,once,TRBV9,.,TGTGCCAGCAGCCAAACGGACGGCTGGGGGACCCAGTACTTC,CASSQTDGWGTQYF
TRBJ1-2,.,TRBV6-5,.,TGTGCCAGCTTCGAAACGGCATATGGCTACACCTTC,CASFETAYGYTF
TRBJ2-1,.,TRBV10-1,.,TGCGCCAGCAGTGAGGCCCGTAGCGCGAGTGAGCAGTTCTTC,CASSEARSASEQFF
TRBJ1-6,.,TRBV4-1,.,TGCGCCAGCAGCCAGAACGGAGACAGGCTTAATTCACCCCTCCACTTT,CASSQNGDRLNSPLHF
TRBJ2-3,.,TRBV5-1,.,TGCGCCAGCAGCTTGGCGGTCGGGGTCACAGATACGCAGTATTTT,CASSLAVGVTDTQYF
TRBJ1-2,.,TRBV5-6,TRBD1,TGTGCCAGCAGCGTCGCGGGACAGGGAGGCTATGGCTACACCTTC,CASSVAGQGGYGYTF
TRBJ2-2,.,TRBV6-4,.,TGTGCCAGCAGTGACGGGACGAACACCGGGGAGCTGTTTTTT,CASSDGTNTGELFF
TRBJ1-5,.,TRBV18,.,TGTGCCAGCTCACCAAGCCCGGACAGTAGTCTGCATTTT,CASSPSPDSSLHF
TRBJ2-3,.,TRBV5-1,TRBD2,TGCGCCAGCAGCTTGAGGACTAGCGGAAGCACAGATACGCAGTATTTT,CASSLRTSGSTDTQYF
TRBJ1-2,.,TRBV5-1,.,TGCGCCAGCAGCTTTAGGCCGCGCGACTCGGGGGGCTACACCTTC,CASSFRPRDSGGYTF
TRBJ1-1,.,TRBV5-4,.,TGTGCCAGCAGCCAGCAGGGACCGAACACTGAAGCTTTCTTT,CASSQQGPNTEAFF
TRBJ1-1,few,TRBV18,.,TGTGCCAGCTCACCCAATCCACAGGGGAACACTGAAGCTTTCTTT,CASSPNPQGNTEAFF
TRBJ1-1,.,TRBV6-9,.,TGTGCCAGCAGTTATGGACCCGAAGCTTTCTTT,CASSYGPEAFF
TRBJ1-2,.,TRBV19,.,TGTGCCAGTATGAGGGGGACATTGCTTAACTATGGCTACACCTTC,CASMRGTLLNYGYTF
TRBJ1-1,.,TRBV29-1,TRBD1,TGCAGCGGCCGGACAGGGGGATCGACTGAAGCTTTCTTT,CSGRTGGSTEAFF
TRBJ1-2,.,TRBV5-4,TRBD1,TGTGCCAGCAGCCCCCGTCCGGGGACAGGGGGTGGCTACACCTTC,CASSPRPGTGGGYTF
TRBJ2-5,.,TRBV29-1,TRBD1,TGCAGCGTTCTCCAGACAGGGGAGACCCAGTACTTC,CSVLQTGETQYF
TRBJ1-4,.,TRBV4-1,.,TGCGCCAGCAGCCAAGAGGCGGGACGCTATAATGAAAAACTGTTTTTT,CASSQEAGRYNEKLFF
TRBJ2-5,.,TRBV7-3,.,.,CASSRSGQGIQETQYF
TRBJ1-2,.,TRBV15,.,TGTGCCACCAGCACCTTACTCCGGACGGCCTATGGCTACACCTTC,CATSTLLRTAYGYTF
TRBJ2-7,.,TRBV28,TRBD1,TGTGCCAGCAGCCCACCGGGACAGGGCAACGAGCAGTACTTC,CASSPPGQGNEQYF
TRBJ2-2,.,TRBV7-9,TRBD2,TGTGCCAGCAGCTTAGCCGGAGCGGGAGCAAACGGGGAGCTGTTTTTT,CASSLAGAGANGELFF
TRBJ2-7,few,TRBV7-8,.,TGTGCCAGCAGCTTAGTAAAGGGTCGGGGGAGCGAGCAGTACTTC,CASSLVKGRGSEQYF
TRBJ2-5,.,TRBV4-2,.,TGTGCCAGCAGCCAAAACCAAGAGACCCAGTACTTC,CASSQNQETQYF
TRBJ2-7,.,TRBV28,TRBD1,TGTGCCAGCAGTCCCGGGACAGGGTCCCCCTACGAGCAGTACTTC,CASSPGTGSPYEQYF
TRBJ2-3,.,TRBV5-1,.,TGCGCCAGCAGCTTGGATACAGGTAGCACAGATACGCAGTATTTT,CASSLDTGSTDTQYF
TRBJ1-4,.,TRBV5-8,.,TGTGCCAGCAGCCGACCGGAGAATTCTCGCCGGGAAAAACTGTTTTTT,CASSRPENSRREKLFF
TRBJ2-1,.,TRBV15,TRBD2,TGTGCCACCAGCAGAGGGCTAGCGGGACGGGGGAGCTCCTACAATGAGCAGTTCTTC,CATSRGLAGRGSSYNEQFF
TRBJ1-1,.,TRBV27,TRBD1,TGTGCCAGCAGTCGATCAGGACAGGGGACTGAAGCTTTCTTT,CASSRSGQGTEAFF